This T cell receptor beta chain came from a study of shared clonotypes between healthy human individuals. Study-wide results and caveats: Sequencing depth was a factor that was expected to affect clonotype sharing among donors.

Using immunoSEQ multiplex PCR, the repertoire was profiled, and TCRdb retains in-frame clones only, with some absent. This table holds some 1 million clones, about 77% found once. On this clone: Its antigen is not identified.

V shed 5 bases and J shed 5 bases, with 12 bases lying between them. The germline V gene encodes CDR1 LNHDA and CDR2 SQIVND (reference sequence). The CDR3 contains 14 residues. Sequencing was carried out using memory CD4+ T cells sorted from blood. Subset in this sample: CD45RA-negative fraction. The chain employs TRBV19 and TRBJ2-2; D possibly corresponds to TRBD1 (6 bases). The TCR comes from a man between 18 and 29 years old in good health. CDR3 DNA sequence: TGTGCCAGTAGTGTAACCGGGACAACCGGGGAGCTGTTTTTT. Translating it yields CASSVTGTTGELFF.